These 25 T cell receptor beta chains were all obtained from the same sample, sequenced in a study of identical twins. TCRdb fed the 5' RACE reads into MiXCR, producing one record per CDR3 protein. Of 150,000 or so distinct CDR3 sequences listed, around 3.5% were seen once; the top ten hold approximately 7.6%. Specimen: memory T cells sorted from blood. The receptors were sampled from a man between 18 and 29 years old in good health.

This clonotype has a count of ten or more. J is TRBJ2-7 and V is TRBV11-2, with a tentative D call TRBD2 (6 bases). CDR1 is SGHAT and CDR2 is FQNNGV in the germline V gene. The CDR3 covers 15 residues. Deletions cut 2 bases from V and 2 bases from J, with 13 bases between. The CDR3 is CASSLYSGDTYEQYV. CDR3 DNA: TGTGCCAGCAGCTTATATTCGGGAGACACCTACGAGCAGTACGTC.

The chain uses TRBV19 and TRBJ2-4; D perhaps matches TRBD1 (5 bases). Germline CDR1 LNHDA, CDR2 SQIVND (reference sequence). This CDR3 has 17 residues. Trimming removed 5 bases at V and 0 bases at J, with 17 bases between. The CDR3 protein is CASSASSTALAKNIQYF. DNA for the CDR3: TGTGCCAGTAGTGCATCCTCGACAGCACTAGCCAAAAACATTCAGTACTTC. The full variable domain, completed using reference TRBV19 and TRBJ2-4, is DGGITQSPKYLFRKEGQNVTLSCEQNLNHDAMYWYRQDPGQGLRLIYYSQIVNDFQKGDIAEGYSVSREKKESFPLTVTSAQKNPTAFYLCASSASSTALAKNIQYFGAGTRLSVL.

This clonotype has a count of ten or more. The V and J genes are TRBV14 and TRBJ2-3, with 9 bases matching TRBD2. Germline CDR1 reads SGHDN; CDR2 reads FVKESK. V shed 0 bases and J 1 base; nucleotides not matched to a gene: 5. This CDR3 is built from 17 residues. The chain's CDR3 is CASSQEVVAGGTDTQYF. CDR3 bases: TGTGCCAGCAGCCAAGAGGTGGTAGCGGGAGGCACAGATACGCAGTATTTT. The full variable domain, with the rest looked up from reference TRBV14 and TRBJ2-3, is EAGVTQFPSHSVIEKGQTVTLRCDPISGHDNLYWYRRVMGKEIKFLLHFVKESKQDESGMPNNRFLAERTGGTYSTLKVQPAELEDSGVYFCASSQEVVAGGTDTQYFGPGTRLTVL.

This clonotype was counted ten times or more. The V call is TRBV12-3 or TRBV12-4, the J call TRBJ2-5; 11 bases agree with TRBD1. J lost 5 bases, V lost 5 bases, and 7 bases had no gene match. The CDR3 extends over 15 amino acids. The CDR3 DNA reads TGTGCCAGCAGTCCACGGACAGGGGGCATGGAGACCCAGTACTTC. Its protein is CASSPRTGGMETQYF.

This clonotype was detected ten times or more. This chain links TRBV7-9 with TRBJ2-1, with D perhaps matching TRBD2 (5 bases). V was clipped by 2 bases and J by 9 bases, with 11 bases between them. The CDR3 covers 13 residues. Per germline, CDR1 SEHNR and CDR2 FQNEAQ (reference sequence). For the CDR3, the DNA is TGTGCCAGCAGCTTAAGCGGTGGACCTGAGCAGTTCTTC. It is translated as CASSLSGGPEQFF.

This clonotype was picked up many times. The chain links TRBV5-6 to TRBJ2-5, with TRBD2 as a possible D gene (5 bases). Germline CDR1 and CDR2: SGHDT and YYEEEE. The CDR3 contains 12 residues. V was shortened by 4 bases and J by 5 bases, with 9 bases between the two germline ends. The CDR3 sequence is CASSLDFETQYF. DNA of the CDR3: TGTGCCAGCAGCCTGGACTTCGAGACCCAGTACTTC.

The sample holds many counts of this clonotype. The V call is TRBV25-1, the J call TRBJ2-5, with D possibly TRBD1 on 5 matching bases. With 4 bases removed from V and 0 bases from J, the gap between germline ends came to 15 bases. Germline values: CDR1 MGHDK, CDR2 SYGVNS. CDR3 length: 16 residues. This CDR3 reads CASSGQKGLYQETQYF. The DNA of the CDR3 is TGTGCCAGCAGTGGACAGAAAGGGCTGTACCAAGAGACCCAGTACTTC.

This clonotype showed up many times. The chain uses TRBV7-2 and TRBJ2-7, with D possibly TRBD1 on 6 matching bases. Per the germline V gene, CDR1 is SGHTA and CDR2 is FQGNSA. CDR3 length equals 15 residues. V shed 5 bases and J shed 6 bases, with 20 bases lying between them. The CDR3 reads CASSDGTLPYGEQYV. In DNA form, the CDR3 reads TGTGCCAGCAGCGACGGGACACTCCCCTATGGCGAGCAGTACGTC.

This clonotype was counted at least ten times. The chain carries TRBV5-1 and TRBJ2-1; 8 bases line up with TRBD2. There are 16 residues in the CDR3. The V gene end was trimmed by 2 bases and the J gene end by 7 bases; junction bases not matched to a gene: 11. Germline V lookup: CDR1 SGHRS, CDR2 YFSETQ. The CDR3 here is CASSFDSGRGGNEQFF. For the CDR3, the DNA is TGCGCCAGCAGCTTTGACAGCGGGAGAGGAGGGAATGAGCAGTTCTTC. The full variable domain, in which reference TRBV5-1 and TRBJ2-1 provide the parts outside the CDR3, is KAGVTQTPRYLIKTRGQQVTLSCSPISGHRSVSWYQQTPGQGLQFLFEYFSETQRNKGNFPGRFSGRQFSNSRSEMNVSTLELGDSALYLCASSFDSGRGGNEQFFGPGTRLTVL.

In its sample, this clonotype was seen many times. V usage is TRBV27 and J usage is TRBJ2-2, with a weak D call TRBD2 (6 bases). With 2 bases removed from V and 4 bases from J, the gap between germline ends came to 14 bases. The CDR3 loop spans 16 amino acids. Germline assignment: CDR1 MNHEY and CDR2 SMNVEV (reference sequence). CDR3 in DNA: TGTGCCAGCAGTTTACAAGCGGGCGCCCTCACCGGGGAGCTGTTTTTT. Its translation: CASSLQAGALTGELFF.

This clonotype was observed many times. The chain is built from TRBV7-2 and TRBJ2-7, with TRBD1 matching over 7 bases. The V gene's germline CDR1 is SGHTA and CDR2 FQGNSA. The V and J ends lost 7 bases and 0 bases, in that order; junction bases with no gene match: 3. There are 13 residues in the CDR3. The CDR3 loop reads CASIRTGSYEQYF. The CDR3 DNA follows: TGTGCCAGCATCAGGACAGGCTCCTACGAGCAGTACTTC.

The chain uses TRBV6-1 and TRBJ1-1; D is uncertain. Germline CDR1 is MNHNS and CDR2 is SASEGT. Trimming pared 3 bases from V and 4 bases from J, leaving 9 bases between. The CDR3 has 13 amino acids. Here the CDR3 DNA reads TGTGCCAGCAGTGAGGTAGGGAGCACTGAAGCTTTCTTT. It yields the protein CASSEVGSTEAFF.

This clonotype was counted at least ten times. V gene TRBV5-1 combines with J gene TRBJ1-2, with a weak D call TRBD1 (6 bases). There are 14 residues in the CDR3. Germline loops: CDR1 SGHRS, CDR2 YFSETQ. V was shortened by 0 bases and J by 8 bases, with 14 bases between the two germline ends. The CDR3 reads CASSLGNRENGYTF. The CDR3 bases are TGCGCCAGCAGCTTGGGCAACAGGGAAAACGGCTACACCTTC.

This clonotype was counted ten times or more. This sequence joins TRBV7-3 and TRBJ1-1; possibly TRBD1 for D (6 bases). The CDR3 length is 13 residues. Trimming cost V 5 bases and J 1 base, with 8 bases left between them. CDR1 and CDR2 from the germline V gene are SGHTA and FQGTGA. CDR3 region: CASSQTGNTEAFF. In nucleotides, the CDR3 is TGTGCCAGCAGCCAGACAGGGAACACTGAAGCTTTCTTT.

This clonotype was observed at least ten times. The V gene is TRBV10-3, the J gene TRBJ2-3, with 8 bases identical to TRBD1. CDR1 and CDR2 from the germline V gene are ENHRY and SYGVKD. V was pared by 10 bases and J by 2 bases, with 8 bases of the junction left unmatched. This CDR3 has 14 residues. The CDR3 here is CATYRDRSTDTQYF. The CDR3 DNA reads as TGTGCCACCTACAGGGACAGGTCCACAGATACGCAGTATTTT.

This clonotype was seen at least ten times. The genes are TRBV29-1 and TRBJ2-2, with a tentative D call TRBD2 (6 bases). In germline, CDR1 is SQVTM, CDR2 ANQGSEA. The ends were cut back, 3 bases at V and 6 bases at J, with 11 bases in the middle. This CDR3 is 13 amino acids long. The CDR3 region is CSVDLGGAGELFF. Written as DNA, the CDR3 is TGCAGCGTTGATCTGGGCGGGGCCGGGGAGCTGTTTTTT.

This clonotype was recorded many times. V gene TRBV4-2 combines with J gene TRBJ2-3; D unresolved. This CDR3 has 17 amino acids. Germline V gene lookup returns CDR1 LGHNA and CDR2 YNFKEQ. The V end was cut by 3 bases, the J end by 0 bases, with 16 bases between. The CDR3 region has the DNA TGTGCCAGCAGCCAGGACCCTACCAGCGCTAGCACAGATACGCAGTATTTT. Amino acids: CASSQDPTSASTDTQYF.

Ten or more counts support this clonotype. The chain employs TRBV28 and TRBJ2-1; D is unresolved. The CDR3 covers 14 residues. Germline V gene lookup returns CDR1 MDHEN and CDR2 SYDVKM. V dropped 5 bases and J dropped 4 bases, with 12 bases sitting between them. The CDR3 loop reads CASSPITKYNEQFF. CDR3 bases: TGTGCCAGCAGTCCCATAACGAAATACAATGAGCAGTTCTTC.

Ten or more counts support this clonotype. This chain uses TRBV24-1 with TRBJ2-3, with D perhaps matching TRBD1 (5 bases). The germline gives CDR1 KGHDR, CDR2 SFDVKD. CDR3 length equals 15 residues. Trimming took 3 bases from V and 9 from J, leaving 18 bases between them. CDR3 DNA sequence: TGTGCCACCAGTGATGCGGCTGACAGCCGAGAAACGCAGTATTTT. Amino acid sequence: CATSDAADSRETQYF.

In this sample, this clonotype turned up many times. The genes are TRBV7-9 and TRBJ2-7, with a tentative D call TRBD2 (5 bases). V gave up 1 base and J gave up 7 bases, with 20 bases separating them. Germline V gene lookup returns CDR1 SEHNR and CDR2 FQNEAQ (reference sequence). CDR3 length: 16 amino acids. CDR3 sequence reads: CASSLEGASLSLEQYF. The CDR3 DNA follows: TGTGCCAGCAGCTTAGAGGGAGCATCCCTATCCCTAGAGCAGTACTTC.

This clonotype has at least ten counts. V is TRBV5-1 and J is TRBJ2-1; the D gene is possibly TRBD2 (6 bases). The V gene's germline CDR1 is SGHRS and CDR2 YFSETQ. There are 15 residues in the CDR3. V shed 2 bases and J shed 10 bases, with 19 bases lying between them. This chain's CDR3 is CASSFLGLSGEEQFF. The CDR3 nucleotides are TGCGCCAGCAGCTTTCTAGGACTGTCGGGGGAGGAGCAGTTCTTC.

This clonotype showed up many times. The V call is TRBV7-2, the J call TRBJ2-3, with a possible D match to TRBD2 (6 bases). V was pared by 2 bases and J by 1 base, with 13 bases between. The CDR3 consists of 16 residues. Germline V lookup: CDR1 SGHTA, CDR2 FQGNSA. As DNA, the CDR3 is TGTGCCAGCAGCTTAAACGGCGGGGTGGGCACAGATACGCAGTATTTT. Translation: CASSLNGGVGTDTQYF.

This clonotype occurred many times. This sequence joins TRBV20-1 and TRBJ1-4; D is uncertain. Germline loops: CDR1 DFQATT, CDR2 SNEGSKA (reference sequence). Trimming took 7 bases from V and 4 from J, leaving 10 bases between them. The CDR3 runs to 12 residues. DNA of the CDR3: TGCAGTGTATTCGTGGGTAATGAAAAACTGTTTTTT. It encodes CSVFVGNEKLFF.

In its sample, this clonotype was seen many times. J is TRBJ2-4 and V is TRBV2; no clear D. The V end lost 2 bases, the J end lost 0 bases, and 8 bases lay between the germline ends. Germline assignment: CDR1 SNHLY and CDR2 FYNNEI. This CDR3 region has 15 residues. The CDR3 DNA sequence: TGTGCCAGCAGTGAATACGGTCTAGCCAAAAACATTCAGTACTTC. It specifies CASSEYGLAKNIQYF. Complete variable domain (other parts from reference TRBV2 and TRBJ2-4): EPEVTQTPSHQVTQMGQEVILRCVPISNHLYFYWYRQILGQKVEFLVSFYNNEISEKSEIFDDQFSVERPDGSNFTLKIRSTKLEDSAMYFCASSEYGLAKNIQYFGAGTRLSVL.

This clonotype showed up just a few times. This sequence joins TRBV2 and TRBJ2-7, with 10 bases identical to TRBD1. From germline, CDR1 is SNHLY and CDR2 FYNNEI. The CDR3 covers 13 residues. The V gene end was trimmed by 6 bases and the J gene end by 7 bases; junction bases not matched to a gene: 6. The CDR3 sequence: CASRVGQGGEQYF. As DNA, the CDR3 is TGTGCCAGCAGGGTCGGACAGGGGGGAGAGCAGTACTTC. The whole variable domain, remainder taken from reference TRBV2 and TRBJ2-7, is EPEVTQTPSHQVTQMGQEVILRCVPISNHLYFYWYRQILGQKVEFLVSFYNNEISEKSEIFDDQFSVERPDGSNFTLKIRSTKLEDSAMYFCASRVGQGGEQYFGPGTRLTVT.